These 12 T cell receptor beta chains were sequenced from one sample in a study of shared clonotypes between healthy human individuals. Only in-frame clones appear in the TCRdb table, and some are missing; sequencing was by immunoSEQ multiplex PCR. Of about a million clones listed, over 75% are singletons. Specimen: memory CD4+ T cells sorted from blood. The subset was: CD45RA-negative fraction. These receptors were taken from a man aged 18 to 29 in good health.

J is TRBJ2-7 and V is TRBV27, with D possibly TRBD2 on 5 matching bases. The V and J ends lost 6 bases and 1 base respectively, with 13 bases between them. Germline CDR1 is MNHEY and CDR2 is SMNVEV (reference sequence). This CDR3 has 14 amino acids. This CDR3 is CASRPRTSSYEQYF. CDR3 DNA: TGTGCCAGCAGACCCAGGACTTCTTCCTACGAGCAGTACTTC.

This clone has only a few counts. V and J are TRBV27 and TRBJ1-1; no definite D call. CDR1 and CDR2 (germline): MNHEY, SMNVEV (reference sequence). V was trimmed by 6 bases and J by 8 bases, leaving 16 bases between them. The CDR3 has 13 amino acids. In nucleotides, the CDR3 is TGTGCCAGCAGCTACTTGGACGGTGGAGAAGCTTTCTTT. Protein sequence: CASSYLDGGEAFF.

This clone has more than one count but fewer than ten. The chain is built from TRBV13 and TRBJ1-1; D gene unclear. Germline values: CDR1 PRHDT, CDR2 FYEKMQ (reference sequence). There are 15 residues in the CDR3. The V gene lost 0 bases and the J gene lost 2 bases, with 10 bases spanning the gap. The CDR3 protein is CASSLGFLVNTEAFF. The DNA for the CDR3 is TGTGCCAGCAGCTTAGGATTCTTGGTCAACACTGAAGCTTTCTTT.

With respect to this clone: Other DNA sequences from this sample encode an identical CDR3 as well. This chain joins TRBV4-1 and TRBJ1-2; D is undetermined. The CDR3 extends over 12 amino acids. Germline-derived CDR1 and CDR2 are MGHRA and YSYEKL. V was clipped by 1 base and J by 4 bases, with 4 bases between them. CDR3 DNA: TGCGCCAGCAGCCAAGTAGGCTATGGCTACACCTTC. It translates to CASSQVGYGYTF.

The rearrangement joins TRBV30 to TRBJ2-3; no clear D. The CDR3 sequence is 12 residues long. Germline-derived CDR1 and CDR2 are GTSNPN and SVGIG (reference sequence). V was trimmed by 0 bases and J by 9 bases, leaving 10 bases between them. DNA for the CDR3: TGTGCCTGGAGTGTACGCGGAGAGACGCAGTATTTT. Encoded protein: CAWSVRGETQYF.

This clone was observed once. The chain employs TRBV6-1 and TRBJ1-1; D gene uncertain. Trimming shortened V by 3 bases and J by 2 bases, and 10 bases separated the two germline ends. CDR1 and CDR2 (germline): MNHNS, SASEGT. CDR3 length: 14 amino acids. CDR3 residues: CASSEPGFNTEAFF. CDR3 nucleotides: TGTGCCAGCAGTGAGCCCGGGTTTAACACTGAAGCTTTCTTT.

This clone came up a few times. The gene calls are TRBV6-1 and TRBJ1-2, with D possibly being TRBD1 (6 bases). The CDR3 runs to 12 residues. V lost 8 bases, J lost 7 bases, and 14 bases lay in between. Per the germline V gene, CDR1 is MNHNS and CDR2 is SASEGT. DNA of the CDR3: TGTGCCAGCTCAGCAGGGGCGGGTGGCTACACCTTC. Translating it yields CASSAGAGGYTF.

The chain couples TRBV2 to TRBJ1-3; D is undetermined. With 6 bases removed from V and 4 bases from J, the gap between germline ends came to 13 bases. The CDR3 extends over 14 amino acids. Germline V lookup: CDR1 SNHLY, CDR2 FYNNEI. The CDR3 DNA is TGTGCCAGCAGGGACGGTGATTCAGGAAACACCATATATTTT. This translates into CASRDGDSGNTIYF.

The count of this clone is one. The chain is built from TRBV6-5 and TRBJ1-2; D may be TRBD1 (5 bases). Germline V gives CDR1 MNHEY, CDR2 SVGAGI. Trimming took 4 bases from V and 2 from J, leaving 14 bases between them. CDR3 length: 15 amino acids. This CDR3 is CASSSTRQGNYGYTF. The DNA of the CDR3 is TGTGCCAGCAGTTCCACCAGGCAGGGAAACTATGGCTACACCTTC.

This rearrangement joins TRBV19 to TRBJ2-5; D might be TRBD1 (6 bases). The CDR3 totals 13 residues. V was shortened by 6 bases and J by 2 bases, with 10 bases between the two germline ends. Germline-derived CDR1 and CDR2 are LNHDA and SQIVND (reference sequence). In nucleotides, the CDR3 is TGTGCCAGTAGGGAACAGGGACAAGAGACCCAGTACTTC. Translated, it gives CASREQGQETQYF.

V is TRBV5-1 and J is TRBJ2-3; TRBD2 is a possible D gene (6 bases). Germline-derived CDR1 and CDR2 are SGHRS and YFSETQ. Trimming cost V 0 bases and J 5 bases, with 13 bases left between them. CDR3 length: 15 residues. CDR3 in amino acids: CASSLGFFGRDTQYF. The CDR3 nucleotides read TGCGCCAGCAGCTTGGGGTTCTTCGGGAGAGATACGCAGTATTTT.

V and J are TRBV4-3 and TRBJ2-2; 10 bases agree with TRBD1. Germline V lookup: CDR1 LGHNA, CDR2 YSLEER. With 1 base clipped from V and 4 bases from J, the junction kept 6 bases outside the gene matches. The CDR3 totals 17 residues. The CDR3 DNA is TGCGCCAGCAGCCAAGGGGTGGGGACAGGGGTCACCGGGGAGCTGTTTTTT. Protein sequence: CASSQGVGTGVTGELFF.